This T cell receptor beta chain was captured by sequencing in a study of beta chain features in type 1 diabetes. Trimming took 2 bases from V and 7 from J, leaving 9 bases between them. The CDR3 loop spans 12 amino acids. Germline CDR1 SEHNR, CDR2 FQNEAQ (reference sequence). Expressed TCRB transcripts were sequenced after all isolated RNA was converted to cDNA. Libraries were prepared by immunoSEQ multiplex PCR; TCRdb keeps only in-frame clonotypes and omits some of them. The table lists 430,000 or so clones, roughly 10% of them singletons. This clone came up once. The receptor was derived from a woman aged 18-29 years in good health. J is TRBJ2-7 and V is TRBV7-9; unclear D gene. Material for sequencing was naive CD4+ T cells from blood. Written as DNA, the CDR3 is TGTGCCAGCAGCTTACGGGTAGGGGAGCAGTACTTC. Translated: CASSLRVGEQYF.